This T cell receptor (beta chain) was observed in a study of Graves' ophthalmopathy and Graves' hyperthyroidism (dated by TCRdb to between 2018 and 2020). Some background on the complete study: Peripheral blood was collected at initial diagnosis, prior to any treatment. The study used TCR beta repertoire signatures to distinguish Graves' ophthalmopathy from Graves' hyperthyroidism and to predict progression to ophthalmopathy. In total, 135 blood samples were TCR-sequenced: around 42 ophthalmopathy, over 70 hyperthyroidism and roughly 17 hyperthyroidism-to-ophthalmopathy patients. To explore V-J signatures that distinguish ophthalmopathy from hyperthyroidism, a discovery set of under 110 patients was enrolled, made up of over 40 with ophthalmopathy and some 58 with stable hyperthyroidism. The independent validation cohort included approximately 19 hyperthyroidism patients plus 17 patients who later progressed from hyperthyroidism to ophthalmopathy. T-cell repertoires of thyroid tissue and blood were compared in several hyperthyroidism patients. After sampling, hyperthyroidism patients received methimazole starting at 30 mg daily, and ophthalmopathy patients received high-dose intravenous methylprednisolone. For training and testing, the roughly 100 patients in the discovery cohort were randomly divided in a 7:3 ratio. The paper's findings and limits, for the study overall: The 13-signature model separated ophthalmopathy from stable hyperthyroidism with 85% to 90% sensitivity and just under 84% specificity in cross-validation, and 80%/75% in the test set. In validation, the model predicted ophthalmopathy progression with over 60% sensitivity and 72.22% specificity; eleven to twelve predicted patients were CT-confirmed with GO in a median of approximately 6.5 months. Among expanded thyroid clonotypes with frequency above 0.001, most also showed up in blood, which suggests that blood repertoires may reflect the thyroid immune response. No statistical method was used to predetermine the sample size, and group allocation was not hidden from the investigators.

As encoded in the germline V gene (reference sequence), CDR1 is GTSNPN while CDR2 is SVGIG. The germline ends are 12 bases apart after V is trimmed by 0 bases and J by 0 bases. The CDR3 holds 16 amino acids from the cysteine to the phenylalanine. This entry keeps only the CDR3 DNA: 48 bases, framed from base 1. Ophthalmopathy patients had moderately to severely active disease, Clinical Activity Score of at least 3, NOSPECS grade of at least 4, and disease duration under 3 months. Patients with other autoimmune diseases, uncontrolled infections, pregnancy or lactation were excluded. Diagnosis was based on clinical symptoms, serum thyroxine, TRAb, thyroid ultrasound and orbital computed tomography. PBMCs were isolated from 10 ml of fresh peripheral blood by Ficoll-Paque density gradient centrifugation. Trizol reagent was used to extract the total RNA, and its quality was then checked on an Agilent 2100 Bioanalyzer.

For repertoire sequencing, the TCR beta CDR3 regions were amplified from RNA transcripts. The first round of RT-PCR was done with HTBI primers and the Qiagen OneStep RT-PCR kit, and was followed by a second round of multiplex PCR, then size selection and purification. The libraries underwent paired-end sequencing with 100 bp reads on an Illumina HiSeq2000. The paper's processing steps were these. SOAPnuke was used to process the reads, removing any read that contained adapters or uncalled bases, had a mean Phred below 15, or lacked an exact match to the constant primer or identifier. COPE v1.2.5 was used to merge the high-quality paired reads. Each unique nucleotide sequence was treated as a clonotype, and MiTCR v1.1 was used to align the clonotypes to the IMGT TRB V, D and J references. The analysis was limited to V-J combinations with a frequency above 0.0001, which together covered over 98% of repertoires. A TCR clonal expansion and chaos score per V-J combination was defined as the ratio of F50 clonal expansion to chaos observed in the TCRdist matrix. Features were reduced by Welch's t-statistics and random forest to some 13 V-J combinations, which fed a naive Bayes classifier. The similarity between thyroid and blood repertoires was quantified using the Morisita-Horn index. TCRdb cleaned the public reads at Q25 with fastp, built clones with MiXCR and kept in-frame beta chains. Every CDR3 protein is listed once, alongside the most common genes and DNA of its rows. The V and J calls here are based on TCRdb, not the publication. The sample table contains 360,000 or so distinct CDR3 sequences; only one count was recorded for around 20% of them. Roughly 1.5% of the sample is taken by the ten largest.

This clonotype occurred many times. Its target antigen remains unknown. Base qualities were left out, and no much larger clone turns up one base away. This receptor chain uses TRBV30 and TRBJ2-4, and TRBD1 may be the D gene, going by 5 matching bases. Sequencing was carried out using peripheral blood. The sequence derives from a woman under 30 with Graves' ophthalmopathy. Donor details come from another sample of the same person, matched by shared clones. The sequenced DNA is TGTGCCTGGAGTGTACAGGTGTGGGTAGCCAAAAACATTCAGTACTTC. This sequence encodes CAWSVQVWVAKNIQYF. This CDR3, with the reference TRBV30 and TRBJ2-4 proteins standing in past its ends, gives the full variable domain SQTIHQWPATLVQPVGSPLSLECTVEGTSNPNLYWYRQAAGRGLQLLFYSVGIGQISSEVPQNLSASRPQDRQFILSSKKLLLSDSGFYLCAWSVQVWVAKNIQYFGAGTRLSVL.